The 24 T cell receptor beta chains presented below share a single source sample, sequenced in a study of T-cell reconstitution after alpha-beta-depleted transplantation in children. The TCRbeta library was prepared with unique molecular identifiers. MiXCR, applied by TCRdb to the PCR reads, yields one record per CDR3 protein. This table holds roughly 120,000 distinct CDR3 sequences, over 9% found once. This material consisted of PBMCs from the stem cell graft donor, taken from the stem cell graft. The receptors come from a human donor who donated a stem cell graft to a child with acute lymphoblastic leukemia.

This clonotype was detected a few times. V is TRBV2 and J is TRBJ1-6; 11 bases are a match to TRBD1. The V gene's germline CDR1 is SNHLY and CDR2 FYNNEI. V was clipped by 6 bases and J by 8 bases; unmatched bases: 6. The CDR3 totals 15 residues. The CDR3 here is CASRLDRGHDSPLHF. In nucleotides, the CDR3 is TGTGCCAGCAGATTGGACAGGGGGCATGATTCACCCCTCCACTTT.

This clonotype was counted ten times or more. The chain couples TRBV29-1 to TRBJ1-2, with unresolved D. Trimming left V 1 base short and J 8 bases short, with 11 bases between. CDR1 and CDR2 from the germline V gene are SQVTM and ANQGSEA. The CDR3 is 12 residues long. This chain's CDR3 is CSVEGRQSGYTF. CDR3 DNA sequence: TGCAGCGTTGAAGGTCGGCAGTCCGGCTACACCTTC.

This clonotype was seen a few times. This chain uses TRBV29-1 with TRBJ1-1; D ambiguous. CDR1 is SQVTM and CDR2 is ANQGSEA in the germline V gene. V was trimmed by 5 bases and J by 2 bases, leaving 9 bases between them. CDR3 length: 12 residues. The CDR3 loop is CSVIRRNTEAFF. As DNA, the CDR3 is TGCAGCGTTATCCGGAGAAACACTGAAGCTTTCTTT.

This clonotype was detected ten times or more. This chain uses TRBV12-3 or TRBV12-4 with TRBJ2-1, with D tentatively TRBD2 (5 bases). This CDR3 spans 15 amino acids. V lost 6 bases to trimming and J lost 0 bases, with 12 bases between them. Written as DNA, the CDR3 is TGTGCCAGCAGAGAAACACTAGGCTCCTACAATGAGCAGTTCTTC. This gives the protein CASRETLGSYNEQFF.

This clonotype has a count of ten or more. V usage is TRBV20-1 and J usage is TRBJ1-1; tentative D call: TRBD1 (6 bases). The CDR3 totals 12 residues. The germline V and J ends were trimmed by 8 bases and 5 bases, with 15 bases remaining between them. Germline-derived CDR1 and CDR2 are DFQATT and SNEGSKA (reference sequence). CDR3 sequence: CSTGRGSTEAFF. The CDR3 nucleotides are TGCAGTACCGGCAGGGGAAGTACTGAAGCTTTCTTT.

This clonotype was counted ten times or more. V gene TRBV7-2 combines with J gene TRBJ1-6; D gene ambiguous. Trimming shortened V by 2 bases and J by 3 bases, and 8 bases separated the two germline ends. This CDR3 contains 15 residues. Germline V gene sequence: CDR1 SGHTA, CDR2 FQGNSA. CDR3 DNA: TGTGCCAGCAGCTTAATGACAAACTATAATTCACCCCTCCACTTT. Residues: CASSLMTNYNSPLHF.

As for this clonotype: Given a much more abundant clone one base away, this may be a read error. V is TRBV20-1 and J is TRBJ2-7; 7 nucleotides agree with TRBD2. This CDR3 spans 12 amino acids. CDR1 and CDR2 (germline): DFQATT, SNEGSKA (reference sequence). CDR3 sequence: CSAREPGREQHF. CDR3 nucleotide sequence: TGCAGTGCTAGAGAGCCTGGGAGGGAGCAGCACTTC.

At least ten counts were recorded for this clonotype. CDR3 residues: CSAPDRAGSSYNSPLHF. Written as DNA, the CDR3 is TGCAGTGCGCCGGATCGGGCAGGGAGCTCCTATAATTCACCCCTCCACTTT. This chain joins TRBV20-1 and TRBJ1-6; D perhaps matches TRBD1 (5 bases). The V gene's germline CDR1 is DFQATT and CDR2 SNEGSKA (reference sequence). The CDR3 runs to 17 residues. Between the trimmed V and J ends, which lost 6 bases and 0 bases, there was a span of 18 bases.

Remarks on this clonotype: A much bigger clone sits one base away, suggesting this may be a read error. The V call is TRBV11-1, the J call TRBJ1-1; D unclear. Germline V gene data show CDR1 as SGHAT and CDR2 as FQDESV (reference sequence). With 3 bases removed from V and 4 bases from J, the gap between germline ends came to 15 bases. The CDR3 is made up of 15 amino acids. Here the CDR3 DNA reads TGTGCCAGCAGCTTGTCACGGTTTGGAGGCACTGAAGCTTTCTTT. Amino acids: CASSLSRFGGTEAFF.

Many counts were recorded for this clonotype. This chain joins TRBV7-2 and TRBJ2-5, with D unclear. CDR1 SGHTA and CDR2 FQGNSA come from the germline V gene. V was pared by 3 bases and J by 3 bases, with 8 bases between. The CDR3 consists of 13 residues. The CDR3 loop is CASSLKGKETQYF. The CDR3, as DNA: TGTGCCAGCAGCTTGAAGGGAAAAGAGACCCAGTACTTC.

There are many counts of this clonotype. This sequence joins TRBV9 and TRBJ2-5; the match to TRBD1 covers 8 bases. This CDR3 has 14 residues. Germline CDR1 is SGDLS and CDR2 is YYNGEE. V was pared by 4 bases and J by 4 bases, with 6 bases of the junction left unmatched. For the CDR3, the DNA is TGTGCCAGCAGCCCCTGGACAGGGAGAGAGACCCAGTACTTC. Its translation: CASSPWTGRETQYF.

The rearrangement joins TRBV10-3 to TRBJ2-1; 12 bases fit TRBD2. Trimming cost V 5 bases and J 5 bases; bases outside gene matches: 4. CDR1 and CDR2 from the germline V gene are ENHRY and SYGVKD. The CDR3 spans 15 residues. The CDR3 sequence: CAISMTSGGDNEQFF. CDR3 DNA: TGTGCCATCAGTATGACTAGCGGGGGAGACAATGAGCAGTTCTTC.

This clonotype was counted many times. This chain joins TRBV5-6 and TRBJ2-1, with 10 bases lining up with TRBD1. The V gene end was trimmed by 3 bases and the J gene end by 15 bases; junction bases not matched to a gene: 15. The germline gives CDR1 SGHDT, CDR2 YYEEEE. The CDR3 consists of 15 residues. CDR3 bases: TGTGCCAGCAGCTGGTCCCCTTCCCGGGACAGGGGCGTGTTCTTC. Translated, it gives CASSWSPSRDRGVFF.

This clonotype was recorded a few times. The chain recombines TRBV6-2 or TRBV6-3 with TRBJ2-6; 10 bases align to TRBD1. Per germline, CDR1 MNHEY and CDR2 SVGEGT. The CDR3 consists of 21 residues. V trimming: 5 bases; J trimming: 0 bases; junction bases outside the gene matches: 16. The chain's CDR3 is CASSIYPQPGTGVSGANVLTF. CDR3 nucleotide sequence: TGTGCCAGCAGTATCTACCCTCAACCCGGGACAGGGGTCTCTGGGGCCAACGTCCTGACTTTC.

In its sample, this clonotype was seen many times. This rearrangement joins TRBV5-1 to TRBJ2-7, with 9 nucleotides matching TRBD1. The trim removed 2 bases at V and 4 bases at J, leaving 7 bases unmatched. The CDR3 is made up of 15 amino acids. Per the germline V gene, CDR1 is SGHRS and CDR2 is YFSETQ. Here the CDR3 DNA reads TGCGCCAGCAGCTTCAGGGACAGGGATTTTTACGAGCAGTACTTC. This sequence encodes CASSFRDRDFYEQYF. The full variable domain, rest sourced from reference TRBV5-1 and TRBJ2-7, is KAGVTQTPRYLIKTRGQQVTLSCSPISGHRSVSWYQQTPGQGLQFLFEYFSETQRNKGNFPGRFSGRQFSNSRSEMNVSTLELGDSALYLCASSFRDRDFYEQYFGPGTRLTVT.

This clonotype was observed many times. The CDR3 DNA is TGTGCCAGCAGGGATAGCGGAACTAGCACAGATACGCAGTATTTT. Translating gives CASRDSGTSTDTQYF. This chain connects TRBV6-1 to TRBJ2-3; a possible D gene is TRBD2 (6 bases). The V and J ends lost 6 bases and 0 bases respectively, with 13 bases between them. CDR3 size: 15 residues. Germline V lookup: CDR1 MNHNS, CDR2 SASEGT.

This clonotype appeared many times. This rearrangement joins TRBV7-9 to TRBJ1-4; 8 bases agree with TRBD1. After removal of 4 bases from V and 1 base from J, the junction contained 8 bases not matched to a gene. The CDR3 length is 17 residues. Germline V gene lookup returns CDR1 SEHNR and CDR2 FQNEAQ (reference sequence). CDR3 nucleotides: TGTGCCAGCAGCTCACCTAGGACAGGGCAAACTAATGAAAAACTGTTTTTT. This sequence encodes CASSSPRTGQTNEKLFF.

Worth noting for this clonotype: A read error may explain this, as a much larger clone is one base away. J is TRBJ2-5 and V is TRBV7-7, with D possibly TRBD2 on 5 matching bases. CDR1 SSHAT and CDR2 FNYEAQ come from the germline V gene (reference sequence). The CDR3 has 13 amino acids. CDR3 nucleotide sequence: TGTGCTAGCAGCTCCGGGTATTCGGAGGCCCAGTACTTC. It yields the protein CASSSGYSEAQYF.

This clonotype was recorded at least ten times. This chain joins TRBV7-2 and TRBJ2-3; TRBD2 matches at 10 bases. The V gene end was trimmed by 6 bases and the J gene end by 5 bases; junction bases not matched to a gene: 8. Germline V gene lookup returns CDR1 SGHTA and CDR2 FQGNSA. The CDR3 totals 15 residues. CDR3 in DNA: TGTGCCAGCAGGAAGCTAGCGGGGGCGGGAGATACGCAGTATTTT. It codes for CASRKLAGAGDTQYF.

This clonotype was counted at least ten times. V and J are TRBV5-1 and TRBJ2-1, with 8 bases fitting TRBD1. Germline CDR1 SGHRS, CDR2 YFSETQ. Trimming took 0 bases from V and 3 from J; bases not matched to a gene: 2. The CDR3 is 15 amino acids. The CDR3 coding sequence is TGCGCCAGCAGCTTGGGGACAGGGCTCTACAATGAGCAGTTCTTC. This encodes CASSLGTGLYNEQFF.

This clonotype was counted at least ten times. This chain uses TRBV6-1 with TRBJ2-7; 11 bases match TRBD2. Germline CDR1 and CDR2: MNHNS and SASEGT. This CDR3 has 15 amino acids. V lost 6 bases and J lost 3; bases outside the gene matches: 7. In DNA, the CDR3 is TGTGCCAGCAGCCCAACTAGCGGGGGAGACTACGAGCAGTACTTC. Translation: CASSPTSGGDYEQYF.

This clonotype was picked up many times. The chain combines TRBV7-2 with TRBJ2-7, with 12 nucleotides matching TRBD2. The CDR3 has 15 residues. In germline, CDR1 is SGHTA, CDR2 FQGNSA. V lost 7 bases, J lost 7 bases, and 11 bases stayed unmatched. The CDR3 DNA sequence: TGTGCCAGCACTCCTCTAGCGGGGGGGCAGGTAGAGCAGTACTTC. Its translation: CASTPLAGGQVEQYF.

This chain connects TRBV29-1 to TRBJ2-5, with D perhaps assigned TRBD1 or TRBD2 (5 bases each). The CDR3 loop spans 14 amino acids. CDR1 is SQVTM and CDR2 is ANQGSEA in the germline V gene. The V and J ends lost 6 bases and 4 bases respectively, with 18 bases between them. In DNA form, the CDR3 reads TGCAGCGTCCCCGCCGTCAGGGCGGGAGAGACCCAGTACTTC. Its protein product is CSVPAVRAGETQYF.

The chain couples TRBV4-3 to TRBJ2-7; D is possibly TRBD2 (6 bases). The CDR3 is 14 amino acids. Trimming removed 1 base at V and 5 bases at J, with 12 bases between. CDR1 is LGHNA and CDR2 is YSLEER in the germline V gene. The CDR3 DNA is TGCGCCAGCAGCCAAGGGGGAGGCAGGGACGAGCAGTACTTC. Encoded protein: CASSQGGGRDEQYF.